These 30 T cell receptor beta chains originate from one sample sequenced in a study of blood T cell repertoires in COVID-19. Profiling relied on immunoSEQ multiplex PCR, and the TCRdb table lists in-frame clones only, not all of them. Here the sample spans 250,000 to 350,000 clones, around 92% being singletons. Sequenced sample: PBMCs or T cells enriched from blood (not recorded which). Every receptor here comes from a woman between 45 and 65 years old who had been exposed to COVID-19.

This rearrangement joins TRBV12-5 to TRBJ2-7, with 10 bases identical to TRBD1. The CDR3 runs 14 residues. CDR1 is LGHNT and CDR2 is FRNRAP in the germline V gene. V lost 6 bases and J lost 7; bases outside the gene matches: 9. The CDR3: CASGRDRGIWEQYF. The DNA of the CDR3 is TGTGCTAGTGGAAGGGACAGGGGAATTTGGGAGCAGTACTTC.

This chain uses TRBV11-2 with TRBJ2-7; a weak D match, TRBD2 (6 bases). The CDR3 consists of 15 residues. V was clipped by 5 bases and J by 0 bases, with 14 bases between them. CDR1 and CDR2 (germline): SGHAT, FQNNGV. Written as DNA, the CDR3 is TGTGCCAGCAGCCGTGGACGGGGGATCTCCTACGAGCAGTACTTC. Translated: CASSRGRGISYEQYF.

The genes are TRBV9 and TRBJ2-2, with 9 bases lining up with TRBD1. Per the germline V gene, CDR1 is SGDLS and CDR2 is YYNGEE. Losses at the gene ends were 4 bases for V and 1 base for J; bases not matched to a gene: 5. The CDR3 loop spans 16 amino acids. CDR3 residues: CASSPPGQGNTGELFF. The CDR3 nucleotides are TGTGCCAGCAGCCCCCCGGGACAGGGGAACACCGGGGAGCTGTTTTTT.

The chain uses TRBV28 and TRBJ1-3; no clear D. Germline lookup yields CDR1 MDHEN and CDR2 SYDVKM. The V gene lost 6 bases and the J gene lost 0 bases, with 6 bases spanning the gap. The CDR3 covers 13 residues. The CDR3 nucleotides read TGTGCCAGCAGGGAGAGCTCTGGAAACACCATATATTTT. Its protein is CASRESSGNTIYF.

The chain has TRBV5-5 and TRBJ1-5, with D hard to call. Germline V gene lookup returns CDR1 SGHKS and CDR2 YYEKEE (reference sequence). Trimming cost V 1 base and J 4 bases, with 9 bases left between them. The CDR3 is 14 amino acids. The CDR3 DNA sequence: TGTGCCAGCAGCTTGTCGCAGATTAATCAGCCCCAGCATTTT. It encodes CASSLSQINQPQHF.

In this sample, this clone turned up a few times. This chain uses TRBV4-1 with TRBJ1-5, with a possible D match to TRBD1 (5 bases). Germline-derived CDR1 and CDR2 are MGHRA and YSYEKL. V was clipped by 4 bases and J by 5 bases, with 15 bases between them. The CDR3 is made up of 15 amino acids. CDR3 nucleotides: TGCGCCAGCAGCCCGGTTTGGACGGGGGATCAGCCCCAGCATTTT. It encodes CASSPVWTGDQPQHF.

The rearrangement uses TRBV7-9 and TRBJ1-5; a possible D gene is TRBD1 (5 bases). Trimming left V 4 bases short and J 0 bases short, with 13 bases between. Germline loops: CDR1 SEHNR, CDR2 FQNEAQ (reference sequence). This CDR3 has 16 amino acids. CDR3 loop: CASSSTEENSNQPQHF. The CDR3 coding sequence is TGTGCCAGCAGCTCGACAGAGGAAAATAGCAATCAGCCCCAGCATTTT.

This clone has only one observation. The V call is TRBV7-2, the J call TRBJ1-5, with D possibly matching TRBD1 (5 bases). V lost 2 bases to trimming and J lost 3 bases, with 8 bases between them. CDR1 is SGHTA and CDR2 is FQGNSA in the germline V gene. This CDR3 comprises 14 residues. The CDR3 bases are TGTGCCAGCAGCTTAACAGGCGTCAATCAGCCCCAGCATTTT. Its protein product is CASSLTGVNQPQHF.

The V and J genes are TRBV7-2 and TRBJ1-2; unclear D gene. V was pared by 4 bases and J by 6 bases, with 18 bases between. Germline lookup yields CDR1 SGHTA and CDR2 FQGNSA. The CDR3 runs 15 residues. The CDR3 protein is CASSSTPGKWNGYTF. The CDR3 coding sequence is TGTGCCAGCAGCTCTACCCCCGGGAAATGGAATGGCTACACCTTC.

The V call is TRBV30, the J call TRBJ2-4; D is possibly TRBD2 (6 bases). This CDR3 region has 11 residues. Germline CDR1 GTSNPN, CDR2 SVGIG (reference sequence). The ends were cut back, 7 bases at V and 6 bases at J, with 10 bases in the middle. The CDR3 spells CASGLPNIQYF. The CDR3 nucleotides are TGTGCCTCCGGACTACCAAACATTCAGTACTTC. Complete variable domain (other parts from reference TRBV30 and TRBJ2-4): SQTIHQWPATLVQPVGSPLSLECTVEGTSNPNLYWYRQAAGRGLQLLFYSVGIGQISSEVPQNLSASRPQDRQFILSSKKLLLSDSGFYLCASGLPNIQYFGAGTRLSVL.

J is TRBJ1-2 and V is TRBV18; 10 nucleotides align to TRBD1. The germline CDR1 and CDR2 sequences are KGHSH and LQKENI. This CDR3 is built from 14 residues. Germline trimming cut 3 bases from V and 8 bases from J; bases unmatched to any gene: 6. CDR3 protein: CASSPIDRGLGYTF. CDR3 nucleotide sequence: TGTGCCAGCTCACCGATAGACAGGGGGCTCGGCTACACCTTC.

V and J are TRBV6-6 and TRBJ2-7, with 9 bases lining up with TRBD1. CDR3 length: 14 residues. In germline, CDR1 is MNHNY, CDR2 SVGAGI (reference sequence). V shed 0 bases and J 5 bases; nucleotides not matched to a gene: 2. CDR3 nucleotide sequence: TGTGCCAGCAGTTACTCGGGGGACAGGGACGAGCAGTACTTC. Its protein product is CASSYSGDRDEQYF.

The CDR3 DNA reads as TGTGCCAGCAACCCGGGACAGTATAATTCACCCCTCCACTTT. The encoded protein is CASNPGQYNSPLHF. This rearrangement joins TRBV7-9 to TRBJ1-6, with 7 positions matching TRBD1. From germline, CDR1 is SEHNR and CDR2 FQNEAQ (reference sequence). V shed 7 bases, J shed 4 bases, and the junction held 4 bases outside the gene matches. This CDR3 has 14 residues.

The J gene is TRBJ2-2, the V gene TRBV7-2; possibly TRBD1 for D (6 bases). Per germline, CDR1 SGHTA and CDR2 FQGNSA. The CDR3 extends over 14 amino acids. With 5 bases removed from V and 6 bases from J, the gap between germline ends came to 13 bases. Here the CDR3 reads CASSQTTGPGELFF. Written as DNA, the CDR3 is TGTGCCAGCAGCCAAACCACAGGGCCCGGGGAGCTGTTTTTT.

The chain joins TRBV7-2 to TRBJ2-7, with 11 positions matching TRBD1. The V gene's germline CDR1 is SGHTA and CDR2 FQGNSA. The CDR3 loop spans 16 amino acids. Unmatched junction bases numbered 5, after V lost 1 base and J lost 3 bases. The CDR3 DNA sequence: TGTGCCAGCAGCTTAGGTGGGACAGGGGGATTCTACGAGCAGTACTTC. Translation gives CASSLGGTGGFYEQYF. The full variable domain, rest sourced from reference TRBV7-2 and TRBJ2-7, is GAGVSQSPSNKVTEKGKDVELRCDPISGHTALYWYRQSLGQGLEFLIYFQGNSAPDKSGLPSDRFSAERTGGSVSTLTIQRTQQEDSAVYLCASSLGGTGGFYEQYFGPGTRLTVT.

The chain joins TRBV5-1 to TRBJ2-7, with D perhaps TRBD2 (5 bases). The CDR3 has 15 amino acids. Trimming left V 1 base short and J 2 bases short, with 13 bases between. Looked up from germline, CDR1 is SGHRS and CDR2 is YFSETQ. The CDR3 region has the DNA TGCGCCAGCAGCTTGTTTTCCGGGGAAACCTACGAGCAGTACTTC. It specifies CASSLFSGETYEQYF.

The genes are TRBV13 and TRBJ1-4, with TRBD1 matching 7 bases. J was trimmed by 2 bases and V by 0 bases; bases with no gene match: 0. In germline, CDR1 is PRHDT, CDR2 FYEKMQ (reference sequence). The CDR3 extends over 15 amino acids. The CDR3 reads CASSLGRGTNEKLFF. CDR3 nucleotide sequence: TGTGCCAGCAGCTTAGGCAGGGGGACTAATGAAAAACTGTTTTTT.

This chain connects TRBV11-1 to TRBJ2-7, with 8 bases lining up with TRBD1. Germline V gives CDR1 SGHAT, CDR2 FQDESV (reference sequence). The V segment lost 4 bases and the J segment 6 bases; nucleotides outside the gene matches: 5. The CDR3 has 13 amino acids. CDR3 sequence reads: CASSSRGRGEQYF. The CDR3 DNA reads TGTGCCAGCAGCTCCAGGGGGCGAGGCGAGCAGTACTTC.

This clone has just a few counts. The chain links TRBV9 to TRBJ2-5; 11 bases line up with TRBD2. The CDR3 has 14 amino acids. Germline values: CDR1 SGDLS, CDR2 YYNGEE. V lost 3 bases, J lost 4 bases, and 2 bases stayed unmatched. CDR3 loop: CASSGTSGGETQYF. CDR3 sequence (DNA): TGTGCCAGCAGCGGTACTAGCGGGGGAGAGACCCAGTACTTC. Supplemented by reference TRBV9 and TRBJ2-5, the full variable domain reads DSGVTQTPKHLITATGQRVTLRCSPRSGDLSVYWYQQSLDQGLQFLIQYYNGEERAKGNILERFSAQQFPDLHSELNLSSLELGDSALYFCASSGTSGGETQYFGPGTRLLVL.

The chain has TRBV28 and TRBJ1-4; D might be TRBD1 (5 bases). Germline CDR1 MDHEN, CDR2 SYDVKM. The V gene lost 3 bases and the J gene lost 6 bases, with 20 bases spanning the gap. The CDR3 covers 17 residues. CDR3 sequence: CASSFPRTQTTDEKLFF. For the CDR3, the DNA is TGTGCCAGCAGTTTTCCGCGGACACAAACGACGGATGAAAAACTGTTTTTT.

This sequence joins TRBV27 and TRBJ1-1; 7 nucleotides match TRBD1. V trimming: 3 bases; J trimming: 8 bases; junction bases outside the gene matches: 3. Germline lookup yields CDR1 MNHEY and CDR2 SMNVEV (reference sequence). The CDR3 has 12 residues. The CDR3 reads CASSFSGQEAFF. CDR3 nucleotide sequence: TGTGCCAGCAGTTTTTCGGGACAGGAAGCTTTCTTT.

The chain is built from TRBV4-1 and TRBJ1-5; D is ambiguous. CDR1 is MGHRA and CDR2 is YSYEKL in the germline V gene. The V end lost 1 base, the J end lost 6 bases, and 7 bases lay between the germline ends. This CDR3 spans 13 amino acids. The CDR3 sequence: CASSQGRVQPQHF. The CDR3 DNA reads TGCGCCAGCAGCCAAGGGAGGGTTCAGCCCCAGCATTTT.

This rearrangement joins TRBV27 to TRBJ2-4; 7 bases align to TRBD1. The CDR3 has 20 residues. V lost 0 bases to trimming and J lost 0 bases; unmatched junction nucleotides: 14. Germline V gene data show CDR1 as MNHEY and CDR2 as SMNVEV (reference sequence). The CDR3 DNA is TGTGCCAGCAGTTTATCCTGGACAGGCCGCAACTCTCTAGCCAAAAACATTCAGTACTTC. It codes for CASSLSWTGRNSLAKNIQYF.

The chain carries TRBV5-1 and TRBJ2-3; 9 bases map to TRBD1. CDR1 SGHRS and CDR2 YFSETQ come from the germline V gene. This CDR3 comprises 15 residues. With 0 bases clipped from V and 5 bases from J, the junction kept 4 bases outside the gene matches. The DNA of the CDR3 is TGCGCCAGCAGCTTGGTACAGGGGGCGATAGATACGCAGTATTTT. Translated, it gives CASSLVQGAIDTQYF.

This clone came up once. The rearrangement joins TRBV3-1 (or the pseudogene TRBV3-2) to TRBJ2-2, with 9 bases fitting TRBD2. The CDR3 loop spans 16 amino acids. Germline V gene data show CDR1 as LGHDT and CDR2 as YNNKEL (reference sequence). After removal of 4 bases from V and 4 bases from J, the junction contained 7 bases not matched to a gene. CDR3 sequence: CASSPARGLATGELFF. The CDR3 DNA sequence: TGTGCCAGCAGCCCCGCCAGGGGACTAGCCACCGGGGAGCTGTTTTTT.

The rearrangement links TRBV18 to TRBJ1-2; TRBD1 agrees at 7 bases. V dropped 5 bases and J dropped 5; count of bases not matched to a gene: 5. CDR1 and CDR2 from the germline V gene are KGHSH and LQKENI. This CDR3 contains 13 residues. CDR3 sequence: CASSTGDRYGYTF. CDR3 DNA sequence: TGTGCCAGCTCAACAGGGGACAGATATGGCTACACCTTC.

Of note for this clone: The junction does not match germline at one end; this may be a read error. The J gene is TRBJ1-3, the V gene TRBV30, with TRBD1 matching over 11 bases. There are 12 residues in the CDR3. Germline CDR1 reads GTSNPN; CDR2 reads SVGIG (reference sequence). This chain's CDR3 is CAGRGQGAAIYF. DNA of the CDR3: TGTGCCGGGAGAGGACAGGGGGCGGCCATATATTTT.

The chain recombines TRBV7-9 with TRBJ1-5, with a tentative D call TRBD1 (5 bases). The V gene's germline CDR1 is SEHNR and CDR2 FQNEAQ (reference sequence). CDR3 length: 15 residues. The V and J ends lost 1 base and 4 bases respectively, with 11 bases between them. This CDR3 is CASSLGGRTNQPQHF. The CDR3 bases are TGTGCCAGCAGCTTAGGAGGACGGACAAATCAGCCCCAGCATTTT.

The chain recombines TRBV2 with TRBJ1-1; D gene uncertain. Germline CDR1 is SNHLY and CDR2 is FYNNEI. Between the trimmed V and J ends, which lost 6 bases and 4 bases, there was a span of 12 bases. The CDR3 has 13 residues. In DNA form, the CDR3 reads TGTGCCAGCAGAGGAGAGGGAGGCACTGAAGCTTTCTTT. Encoded protein: CASRGEGGTEAFF.

This clone occurred once. The rearrangement uses TRBV4-1 and TRBJ2-2; 10 bases are shared with TRBD2. The CDR3 runs to 18 residues. V shed 0 bases, J shed 2 bases, and the junction held 6 bases outside the gene matches. CDR1 MGHRA and CDR2 YSYEKL come from the germline V gene. The CDR3, as DNA: TGCGCCAGCAGCCAAGATGAGCGGGGGGGCATTAACACCGGGGAGCTGTTTTTT. Its translation: CASSQDERGGINTGELFF.